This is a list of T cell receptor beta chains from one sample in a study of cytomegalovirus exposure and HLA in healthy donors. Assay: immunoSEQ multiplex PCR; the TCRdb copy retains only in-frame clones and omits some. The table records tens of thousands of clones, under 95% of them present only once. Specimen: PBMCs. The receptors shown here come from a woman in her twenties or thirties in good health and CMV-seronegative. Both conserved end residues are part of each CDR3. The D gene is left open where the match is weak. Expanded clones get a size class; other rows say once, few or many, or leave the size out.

CASSPRVSRNEQFF	TGTGCCAGCAGCCCCCGGGTCTCGAGGAATGAGCAGTTCTTC	TRBJ2-1	TRBV28	-	-
CASSITQGGYGYTF	TGTGCCAGTAGTATCACGCAGGGCGGCTATGGCTACACCTTC	TRBJ1-2	TRBV19	-	-
CASSSAGQTYEQYF	TGTGCCAGCAGTTCCGCGGGACAGACCTACGAGCAGTACTTC	TRBJ2-7	TRBV27	-	-
CASSPPRQFMNTEAFF	TGTGCCAGCAGCCCCCCCCGACAGTTTATGAACACTGAAGCTTTCTTT	TRBJ1-1	TRBV6-6	-	-
CASSRGGGETYEQYF	TGTGCCAGCAGCCGTGGCGGGGGGGAGACCTACGAGCAGTACTTC	TRBJ2-7	TRBV4-2	-	TRBD2
CASSLAAPTNEKLFF	TGTGCCAGCAGCTTAGCGGCCCCAACTAATGAAAAACTGTTTTTT	TRBJ1-4	TRBV7-9	-	-
CASSDGGAAGNTIYF	TGTGCCAGCAGTGATGGCGGGGCGGCTGGAAACACCATATATTTT	TRBJ1-3	TRBV6-1	-	-
CASSSGLAGDQRNEQYF	TGCGCCAGCAGCTCCGGATTAGCGGGAGATCAAAGAAACGAGCAGTACTTC	TRBJ2-7	TRBV5-1	-	TRBD2
CASSSETSYQETQYF	TGTGCCAGCAGCTCCGAGACTTCGTACCAAGAGACCCAGTACTTC	TRBJ2-5	TRBV12-1	few	-
CASSSRDLYNSPLHF	TGCGCCAGCAGCTCCCGGGATCTCTATAATTCACCCCTCCACTTT	TRBJ1-6	TRBV5-1	-	-
CASSGDWDGYTF	TGTGCCAGCAGCGGGGACTGGGATGGCTACACCTTC	TRBJ1-2	TRBV7-2	-	-
CASKLDNAQPQHF	TGTGCCAGCAAGTTGGACAATGCCCAGCCCCAGCATTTT	TRBJ1-5	TRBV6-1	-	-
CASSLIGGQSYEQYF	TGTGCCAGCAGTTTAATAGGGGGACAGTCCTACGAGCAGTACTTC	TRBJ2-7	TRBV6-5	-	TRBD1
CASSFYGGTGELFF	TGTGCCAGCAGTTTTTATGGAGGCACCGGGGAGCTGTTTTTT	TRBJ2-2	TRBV28	once	-
CASSSRPEAFF	TGTGCCAGCAGCTCGCGGCCTGAGGCTTTCTTT	TRBJ1-1	TRBV13	-	-
CASSPDAQHSGNTIYF	TGTGCCAGCTCACCAGATGCACAGCACTCTGGAAACACCATATATTTT	TRBJ1-3	TRBV18	-	-
CSVEGLAGLHYEQFF	TGCAGCGTTGAGGGACTAGCGGGGCTTCACTATGAGCAGTTCTTC	TRBJ2-1	TRBV29-1	-	TRBD2
CATSLRQGSYEQYF	TGTGCCACCTCACTCCGACAGGGATCCTACGAGCAGTACTTC	TRBJ2-7	TRBV27	-	TRBD1
CASLGEGGGTDTQYF	TGTGCCAGCCTTGGGGAGGGGGGGGGCACAGATACGCAGTATTTT	TRBJ2-3	TRBV6-5	-	-
CASSLDPTGAQETQYF	TGCGCCAGCAGCTTGGATCCTACAGGGGCCCAAGAGACCCAGTACTTC	TRBJ2-5	TRBV5-1	-	TRBD1
CASSIQGRYEQYF	TGTGCCAGCAGCATCCAGGGGAGATACGAGCAGTACTTC	TRBJ2-7	TRBV14	-	-
CASSALGGQYYEQYF	TGTGCCAGCAGCGCCTTGGGGGGACAGTACTACGAGCAGTACTTC	TRBJ2-7	TRBV5-4	-	-
CASSSRGLAEQETQYF	TGTGCCAGCAGTTCCCGGGGACTAGCGGAACAAGAGACCCAGTACTTC	TRBJ2-5	TRBV6-5	-	TRBD2
CASSAIERDRGPLHTGYTF	TGTGCCAGCAGCGCCATCGAGCGGGACAGGGGGCCTCTCCACACAGGCTACACCTTC	TRBJ1-2	TRBV7-6	-	TRBD1
CASSPMADSYEQYF	TGTGCCAGCTCACCAATGGCAGACTCCTACGAGCAGTACTTC	TRBJ2-7	TRBV18	-	-
CASSPGTGANMISGANVLTF	TGTGCCAGCAGCCCCGGGACAGGCGCTAATATGATCTCTGGGGCCAACGTCCTGACTTTC	TRBJ2-6	TRBV5-8	-	TRBD1
CASRLQGSRQPQHF	TGTGCCAGCAGACTACAGGGCTCCCGCCAGCCCCAGCATTTT	TRBJ1-5	TRBV28	-	-
CASSEDRTGALNTEAFF	TGTGCCAGCAGTGAAGACCGGACAGGGGCCCTGAACACTGAAGCTTTCTTT	TRBJ1-1	TRBV6-1	-	TRBD1
CATSATSGSRGEQFF	TGTGCCACCAGCGCTACTAGCGGGAGTAGGGGTGAGCAGTTCTTC	TRBJ2-1	TRBV15	-	TRBD2
CASSRGQGNYGYTF	TGTGCCAGCAGCCGGGGACAGGGAAACTATGGCTACACCTTC	TRBJ1-2	TRBV7-2	-	TRBD1
CASSVVGGYTDTQYF	TGTGCCAGCAGCGTAGTTGGGGGGTACACAGATACGCAGTATTTT	TRBJ2-3	TRBV9	-	-
CASSYGWDSYAQYF	TGTGCCAGCAGTTACGGGTGGGACAGCTACGCGCAGTACTTC	TRBJ2-7	TRBV6-5	-	TRBD1
CASSLFGGQNF	TGTGCCAGCAGCTTGTTTGGGGGACAGAATTTT	TRBJ1-3	TRBV5-6	few	TRBD1
CASSFWGGQGTYEQYF	TGTGCCAGCAGTTTCTGGGGTGGACAGGGCACCTACGAGCAGTACTTC	TRBJ2-7	TRBV28	-	TRBD1
CAWSVFKNTEAFF	TGTGCCTGGAGTGTATTTAAGAACACTGAAGCTTTCTTT	TRBJ1-1	TRBV30	-	-
CASSQRRGGSNNEQFF	TGCGCCAGCAGCCAAAGGCGCGGGGGGTCCAACAATGAGCAGTTCTTC	TRBJ2-1	TRBV4-1	-	TRBD2
CASSISGITYEQYF	TGCGCCAGCAGCATTAGCGGAATAACCTACGAGCAGTACTTC	TRBJ2-7	TRBV5-1	-	-
CASSLRSGNYGYTF	TGTGCCAGCAGCTTACGGTCGGGTAACTATGGCTACACCTTC	TRBJ1-2	TRBV7-9	-	-
CATSRTGSGANVLTF	TGTGCCACCAGCAGAACAGGGTCTGGGGCCAACGTCCTGACTTTC	TRBJ2-6	TRBV15	-	-
CAWSVKNRLADGYTF	TGTGCCTGGAGTGTAAAAAACCGACTGGCAGATGGCTACACCTTC	TRBJ1-2	TRBV30	-	-
CASSVLRDNQETQYF	TGTGCCAGCAGTGTACTCCGGGACAACCAAGAGACCCAGTACTTC	TRBJ2-5	TRBV25-1	-	-
CASRPRGVNQPQHF	TGTGCAAGTCGCCCCCGGGGGGTTAATCAGCCCCAGCATTTT	TRBJ1-5	TRBV12-2	-	-
CASTSSGQRVETQYF	TGCGCCAGCACATCTAGCGGCCAGAGGGTCGAGACCCAGTACTTC	TRBJ2-5	TRBV5-1	-	TRBD2
CATSREGGKTF	TGTGCCACCAGCAGGGAGGGAGGGAAGACCTTC	TRBJ1-2	TRBV15	-	-
CASSQDRFRTGGRGTEYF	TGTGCCAGCAGCCAAGATAGGTTTAGGACGGGGGGGCGCGGGACCGAGTACTTC	TRBJ2-7	TRBV4-2	-	TRBD2
CASSHFIEDRGRRNTEAFF	TGTGCCAGCAGCCATTTCATAGAGGACAGGGGGCGACGGAACACTGAAGCTTTCTTT	TRBJ1-1	TRBV7-8	once	TRBD1
CASSFPPGPLKEGYEQYF	TGTGCCAGCAGCTTTCCTCCCGGGCCCCTAAAGGAGGGCTACGAGCAGTACTTC	TRBJ2-7	TRBV7-9	-	-
CASNWGTGGVEHYF	TGCGCCAGCAATTGGGGGACAGGGGGCGTCGAGCATTACTTC	TRBJ2-7	TRBV5-1	-	TRBD1
CATYRGLGAYEQYF	TGTGCCACCTACCGGGGACTAGGAGCCTACGAGCAGTACTTC	TRBJ2-7	TRBV28	-	TRBD2
CASSIEQGAYGYTF	TGTGCCAGTAGTATAGAGCAGGGGGCCTATGGCTACACCTTC	TRBJ1-2	TRBV19	-	TRBD1
CASSMSTEQFF	TGTGCCAGCTCGATGAGTACTGAGCAGTTCTTC	TRBJ2-1	TRBV18	-	-
CASGSGTSIIVEQFF	TGCGCCAGCGGCTCCGGGACTAGCATAATCGTTGAGCAGTTCTTC	TRBJ2-1	TRBV5-1	-	TRBD2
CATSGTSGRDEQFF	TGTGCCACCTCCGGGACTAGCGGGAGGGACGAGCAGTTCTTC	TRBJ2-1	TRBV18	medium-sized	TRBD2
CASSLGGSDLSYEQYF	TGTGCCAGCAGCTTGGGCGGATCCGATCTTTCCTACGAGCAGTACTTC	TRBJ2-7	TRBV5-5	once	-
CASSRTQGMGYTF	TGTGCCAGCAGCCGGACACAGGGCATGGGCTACACCTTC	TRBJ1-2	TRBV14	-	-
CATSGRGRTDTQYF	TGTGCCACCAGCGGCAGGGGGCGCACAGATACGCAGTATTTT	TRBJ2-3	TRBV15	-	TRBD1
CASSPGFGNQPQHF	TGTGCCAGCAGCCCAGGGTTTGGCAATCAGCCCCAGCATTTT	TRBJ1-5	TRBV11-2	-	-
CASSHLQGVSNQPQHF	TGTGCCAGCAGCCACTTACAGGGAGTTAGCAATCAGCCCCAGCATTTT	TRBJ1-5	TRBV4-2	-	-